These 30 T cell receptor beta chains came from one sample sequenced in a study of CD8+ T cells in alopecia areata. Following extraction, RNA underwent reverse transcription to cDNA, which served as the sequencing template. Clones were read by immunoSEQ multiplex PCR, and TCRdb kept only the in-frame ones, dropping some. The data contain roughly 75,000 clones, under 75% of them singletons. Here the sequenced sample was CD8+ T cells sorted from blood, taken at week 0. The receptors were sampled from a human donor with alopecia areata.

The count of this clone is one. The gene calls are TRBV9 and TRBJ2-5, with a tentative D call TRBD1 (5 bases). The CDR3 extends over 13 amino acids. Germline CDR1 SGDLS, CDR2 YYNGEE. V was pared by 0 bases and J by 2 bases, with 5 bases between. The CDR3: CASSVEGQETQYF. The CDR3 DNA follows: TGTGCCAGCAGCGTAGAGGGGCAAGAGACCCAGTACTTC.

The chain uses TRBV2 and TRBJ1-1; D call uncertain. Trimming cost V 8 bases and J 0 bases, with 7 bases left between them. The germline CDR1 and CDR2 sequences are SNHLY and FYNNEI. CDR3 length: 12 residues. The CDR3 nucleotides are TGTGCCAGCGATGTTGTGAACACTGAAGCTTTCTTT. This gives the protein CASDVVNTEAFF. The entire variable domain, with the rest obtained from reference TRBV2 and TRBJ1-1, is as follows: EPEVTQTPSHQVTQMGQEVILRCVPISNHLYFYWYRQILGQKVEFLVSFYNNEISEKSEIFDDQFSVERPDGSNFTLKIRSTKLEDSAMYFCASDVVNTEAFFGQGTRLTVV.

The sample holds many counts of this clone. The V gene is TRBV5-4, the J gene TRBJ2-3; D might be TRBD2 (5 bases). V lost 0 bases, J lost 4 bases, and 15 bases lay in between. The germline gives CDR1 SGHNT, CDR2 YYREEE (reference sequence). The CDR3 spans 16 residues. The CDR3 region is CASSLDGGFSPDTQYF. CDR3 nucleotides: TGTGCCAGCAGCTTGGACGGCGGGTTCTCCCCAGATACGCAGTATTTT.

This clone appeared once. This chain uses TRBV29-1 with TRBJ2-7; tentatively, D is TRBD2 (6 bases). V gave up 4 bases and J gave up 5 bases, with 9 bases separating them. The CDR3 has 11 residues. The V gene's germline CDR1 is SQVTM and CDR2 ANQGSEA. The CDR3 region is CSVGREDEQYF. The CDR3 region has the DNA TGCAGCGTTGGGCGGGAAGACGAGCAGTACTTC.

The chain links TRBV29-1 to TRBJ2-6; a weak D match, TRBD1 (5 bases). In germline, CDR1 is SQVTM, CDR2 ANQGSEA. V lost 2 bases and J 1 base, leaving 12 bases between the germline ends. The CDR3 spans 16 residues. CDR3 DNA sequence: TGCAGCGTTGAACAGGGTCGGCCATCTGGGGCCAACGTCCTGACTTTC. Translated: CSVEQGRPSGANVLTF.

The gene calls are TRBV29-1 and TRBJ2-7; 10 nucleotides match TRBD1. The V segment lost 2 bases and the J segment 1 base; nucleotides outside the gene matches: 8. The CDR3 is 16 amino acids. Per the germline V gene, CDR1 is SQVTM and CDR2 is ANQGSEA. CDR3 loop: CSVERLGTGASYEQYF. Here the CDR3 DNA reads TGCAGCGTTGAAAGACTAGGGACAGGGGCATCCTACGAGCAGTACTTC.

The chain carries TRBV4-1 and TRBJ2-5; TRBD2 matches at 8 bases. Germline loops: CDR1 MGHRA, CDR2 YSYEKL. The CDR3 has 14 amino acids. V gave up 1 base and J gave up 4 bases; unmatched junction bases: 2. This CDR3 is CASSQAGGRETQYF. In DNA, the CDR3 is TGCGCCAGCAGCCAAGCGGGGGGGCGAGAGACCCAGTACTTC.

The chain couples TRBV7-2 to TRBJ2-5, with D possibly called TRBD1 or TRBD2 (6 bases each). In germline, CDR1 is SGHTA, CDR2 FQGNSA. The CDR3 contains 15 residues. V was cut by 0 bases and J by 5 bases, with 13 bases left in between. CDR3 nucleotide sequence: TGTGCCAGCAGCTTAGCACGGGGGCCCGGGGAGACCCAGTACTTC. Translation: CASSLARGPGETQYF.

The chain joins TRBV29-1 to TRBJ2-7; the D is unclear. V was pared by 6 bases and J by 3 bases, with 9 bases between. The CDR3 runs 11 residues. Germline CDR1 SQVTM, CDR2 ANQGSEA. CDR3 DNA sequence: TGCAGCGTAAGGTACAACTACGAGCAGTACTTC. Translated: CSVRYNYEQYF.

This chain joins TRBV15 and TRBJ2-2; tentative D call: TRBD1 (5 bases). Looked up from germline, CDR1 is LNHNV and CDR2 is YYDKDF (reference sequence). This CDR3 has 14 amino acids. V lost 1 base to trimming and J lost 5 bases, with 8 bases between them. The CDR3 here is CATSRGPGTGELFF. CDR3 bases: TGTGCCACCAGCAGAGGTCCAGGGACCGGGGAGCTGTTTTTT.

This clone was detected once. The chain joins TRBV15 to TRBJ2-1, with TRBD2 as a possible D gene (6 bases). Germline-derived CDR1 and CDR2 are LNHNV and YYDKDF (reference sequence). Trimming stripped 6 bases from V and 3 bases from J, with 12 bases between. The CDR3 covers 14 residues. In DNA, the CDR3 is TGTGCCACCAGAAGCGGGCCCAGCTACAATGAGCAGTTCTTC. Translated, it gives CATRSGPSYNEQFF.

The CDR3 sequence is CASSLEYTEAFF. CDR3 nucleotides: TGCGCCAGCAGCTTGGAGTACACTGAAGCTTTCTTT. The chain links TRBV5-1 to TRBJ1-1; D not certain. V lost 0 bases, J lost 3 bases, and 3 bases lay in between. The CDR3 totals 12 residues. Per the germline V gene, CDR1 is SGHRS and CDR2 is YFSETQ.

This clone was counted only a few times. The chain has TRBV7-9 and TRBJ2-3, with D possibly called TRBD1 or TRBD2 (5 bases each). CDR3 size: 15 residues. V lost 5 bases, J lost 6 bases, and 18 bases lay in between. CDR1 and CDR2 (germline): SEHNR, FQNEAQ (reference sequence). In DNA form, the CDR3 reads TGTGCCAGCAGCCCCGTGGTAGTTGAGGGGGATACGCAGTATTTT. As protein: CASSPVVVEGDTQYF.

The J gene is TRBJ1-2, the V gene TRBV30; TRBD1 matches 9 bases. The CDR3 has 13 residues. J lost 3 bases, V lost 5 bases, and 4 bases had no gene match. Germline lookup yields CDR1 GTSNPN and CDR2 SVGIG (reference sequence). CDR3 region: CAWARTGDYGYTF. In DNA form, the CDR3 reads TGTGCCTGGGCCCGGACAGGGGACTATGGCTACACCTTC. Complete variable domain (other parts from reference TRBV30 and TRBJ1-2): SQTIHQWPATLVQPVGSPLSLECTVEGTSNPNLYWYRQAAGRGLQLLFYSVGIGQISSEVPQNLSASRPQDRQFILSSKKLLLSDSGFYLCAWARTGDYGYTFGSGTRLTVV.

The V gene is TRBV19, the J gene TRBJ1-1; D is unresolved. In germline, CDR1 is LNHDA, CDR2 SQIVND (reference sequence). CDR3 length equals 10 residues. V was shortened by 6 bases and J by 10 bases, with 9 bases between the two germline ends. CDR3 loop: CASRGDGAFF. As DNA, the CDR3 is TGTGCCAGTAGGGGTGACGGAGCTTTCTTT.

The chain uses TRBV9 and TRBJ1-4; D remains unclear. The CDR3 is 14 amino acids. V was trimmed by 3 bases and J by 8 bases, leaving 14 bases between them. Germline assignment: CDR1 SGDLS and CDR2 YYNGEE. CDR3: CASSADGDGEKLFF. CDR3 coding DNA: TGTGCCAGCAGCGCCGACGGGGATGGGGAAAAACTGTTTTTT.

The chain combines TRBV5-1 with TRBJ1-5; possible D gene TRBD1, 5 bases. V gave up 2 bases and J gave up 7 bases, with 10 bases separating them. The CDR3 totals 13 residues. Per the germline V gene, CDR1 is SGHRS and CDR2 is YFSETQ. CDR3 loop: CASSFRGDQPQHF. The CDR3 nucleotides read TGCGCCAGCAGCTTTAGGGGAGACCAGCCCCAGCATTTT. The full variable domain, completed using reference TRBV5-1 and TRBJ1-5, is KAGVTQTPRYLIKTRGQQVTLSCSPISGHRSVSWYQQTPGQGLQFLFEYFSETQRNKGNFPGRFSGRQFSNSRSEMNVSTLELGDSALYLCASSFRGDQPQHFGDGTRLSIL.

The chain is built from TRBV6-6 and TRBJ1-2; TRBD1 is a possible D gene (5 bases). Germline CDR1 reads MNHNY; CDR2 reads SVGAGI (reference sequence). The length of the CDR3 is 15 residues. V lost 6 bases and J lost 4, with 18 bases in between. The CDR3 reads CASRTRSGLTYGYTF. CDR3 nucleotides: TGTGCCAGCAGAACTCGATCGGGACTGACCTATGGCTACACCTTC.

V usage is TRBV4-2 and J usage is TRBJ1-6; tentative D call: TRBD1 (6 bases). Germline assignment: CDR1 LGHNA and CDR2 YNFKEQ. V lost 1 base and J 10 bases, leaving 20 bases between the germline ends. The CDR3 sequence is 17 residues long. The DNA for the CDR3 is TGTGCCAGCAGCCAAGCCGCTGAGGGGGGCGTAAGGTCACCCCTCCACTTT. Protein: CASSQAAEGGVRSPLHF.

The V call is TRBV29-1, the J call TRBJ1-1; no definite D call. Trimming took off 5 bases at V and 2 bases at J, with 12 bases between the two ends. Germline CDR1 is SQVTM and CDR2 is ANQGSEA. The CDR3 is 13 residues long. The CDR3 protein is CSVLWSSNTEAFF. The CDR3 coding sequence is TGCAGCGTTCTTTGGAGTAGTAACACTGAAGCTTTCTTT. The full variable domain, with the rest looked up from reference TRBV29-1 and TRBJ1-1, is SAVISQKPSRDICQRGTSLTIQCQVDSQVTMMFWYRQQPGQSLTLIATANQGSEATYESGFVIDKFPISRPNLTFSTLTVSNMSPEDSSIYLCSVLWSSNTEAFFGQGTRLTVV.

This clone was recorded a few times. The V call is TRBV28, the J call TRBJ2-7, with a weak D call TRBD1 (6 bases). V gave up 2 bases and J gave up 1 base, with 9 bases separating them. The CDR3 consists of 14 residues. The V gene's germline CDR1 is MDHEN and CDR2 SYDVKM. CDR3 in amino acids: CASSLNGQSYEQYF. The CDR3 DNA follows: TGTGCCAGCAGTTTAAATGGACAGTCCTACGAGCAGTACTTC.

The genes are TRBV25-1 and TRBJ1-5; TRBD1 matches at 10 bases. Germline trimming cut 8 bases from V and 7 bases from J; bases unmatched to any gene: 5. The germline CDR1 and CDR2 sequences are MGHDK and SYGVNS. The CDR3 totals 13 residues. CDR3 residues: CASGGTGVQPQHF. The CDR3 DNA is TGTGCCAGCGGAGGGACAGGGGTACAGCCCCAGCATTTT.

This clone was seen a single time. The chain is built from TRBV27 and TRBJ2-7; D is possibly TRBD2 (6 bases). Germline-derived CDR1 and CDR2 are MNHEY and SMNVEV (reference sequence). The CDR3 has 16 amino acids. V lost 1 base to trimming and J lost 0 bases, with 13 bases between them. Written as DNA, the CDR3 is TGTGCCAGCAGTTTATTCGGCGGGGATAGCTCCTACGAGCAGTACTTC. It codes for CASSLFGGDSSYEQYF.

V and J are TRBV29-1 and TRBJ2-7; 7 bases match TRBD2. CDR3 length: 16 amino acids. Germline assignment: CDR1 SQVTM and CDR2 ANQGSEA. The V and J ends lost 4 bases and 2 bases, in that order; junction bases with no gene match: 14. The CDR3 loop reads CSVVGDGSGNPYEQYF. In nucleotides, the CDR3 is TGCAGCGTTGTGGGGGATGGGAGCGGGAATCCCTACGAGCAGTACTTC.

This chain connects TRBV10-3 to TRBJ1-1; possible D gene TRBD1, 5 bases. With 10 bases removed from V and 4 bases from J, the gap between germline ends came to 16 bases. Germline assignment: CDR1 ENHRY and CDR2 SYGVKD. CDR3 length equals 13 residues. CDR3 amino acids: CATREGSGTEAFF. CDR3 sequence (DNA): TGTGCCACGAGAGAGGGGTCTGGCACTGAAGCTTTCTTT.

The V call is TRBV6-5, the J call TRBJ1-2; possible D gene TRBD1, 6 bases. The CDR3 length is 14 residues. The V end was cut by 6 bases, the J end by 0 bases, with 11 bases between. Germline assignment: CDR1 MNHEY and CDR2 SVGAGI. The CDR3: CASRATGSNYGYTF. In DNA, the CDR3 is TGTGCCAGCAGAGCTACAGGGTCTAACTATGGCTACACCTTC.

The CDR3 DNA is TGTGCCAGCAGTGGGGTGTTTGGGGCCAACGTCCTGACTTTC. Amino acids: CASSGVFGANVLTF. The chain employs TRBV9 and TRBJ2-6; the D is unclear. Trimming removed 5 bases at V and 3 bases at J, with 9 bases between. The CDR3 covers 14 residues. Germline V gene data show CDR1 as SGDLS and CDR2 as YYNGEE.

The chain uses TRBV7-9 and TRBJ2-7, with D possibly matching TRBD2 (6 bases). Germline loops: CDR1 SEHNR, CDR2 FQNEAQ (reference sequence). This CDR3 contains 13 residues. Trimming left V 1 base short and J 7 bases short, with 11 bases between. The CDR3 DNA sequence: TGTGCCAGCAGCTTAGGAACCGCGGGGGAGCAGTACTTC. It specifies CASSLGTAGEQYF.

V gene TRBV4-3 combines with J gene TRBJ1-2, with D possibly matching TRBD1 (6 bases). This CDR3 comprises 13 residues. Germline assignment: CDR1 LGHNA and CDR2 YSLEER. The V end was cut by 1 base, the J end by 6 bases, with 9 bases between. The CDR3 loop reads CASSQGRTDGYTF. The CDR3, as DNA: TGCGCCAGCAGCCAAGGGAGGACAGATGGCTACACCTTC.

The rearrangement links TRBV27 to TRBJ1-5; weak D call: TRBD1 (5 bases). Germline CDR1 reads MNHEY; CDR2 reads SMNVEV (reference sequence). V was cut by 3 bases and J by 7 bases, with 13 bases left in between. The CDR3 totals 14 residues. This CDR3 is CASSLAGLRQPQHF. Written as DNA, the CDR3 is TGTGCCAGCAGTTTGGCGGGGCTGAGGCAGCCCCAGCATTTT.